These 23 T cell receptor beta chains were all obtained from the same sample, sequenced in a study of CD8+ T cells in alopecia areata. Extraction of RNA preceded its reverse transcription into cDNA, which served as the sequencing template. Produced via immunoSEQ multiplex PCR; TCRdb's table is partial and in-frame only. Of over 150,000 clones listed, over 45% are singletons. Treatment of the sample: oral pan-JAK inhibitor, 5-10 mg twice daily. Sequencing was performed on CD4+ T cells sorted from blood, taken at week 24, from a patient treated with tofacitinib. These receptors all come from a human donor with alopecia areata.

The rearrangement links TRBV5-1 to TRBJ2-5; D unresolved. The CDR3 length is 16 residues. Germline V gene sequence: CDR1 SGHRS, CDR2 YFSETQ. Trimming took 1 base from V and 1 from J, leaving 14 bases between them. The CDR3 nucleotides read TGCGCCAGCAGCTTGACAGCAGCCCACGCCCAAGAGACCCAGTACTTC. It yields the protein CASSLTAAHAQETQYF.

CDR3 region: CASSLQGNQPQHF. DNA of the CDR3: TGCGCCAGCAGCCTCCAGGGGAATCAGCCCCAGCATTTT. The rearrangement joins TRBV5-1 to TRBJ1-5; TRBD1 is a possible D gene (6 bases). Germline V gives CDR1 SGHRS, CDR2 YFSETQ. Trimming removed 4 bases from V and 4 bases from J, with 9 bases in between. This CDR3 contains 13 residues.

The table lists this clone with a count of one. Since the CDR3 does not end with the conserved phenylalanine or tryptophan, this likely comes from a read error. It is unclear where the CDR3 begins or ends on the DNA, so no DNA is shown, and the CDR3 is as TCRdb lists it. The V call is TRBV10-3, the J call TRBJ2-7; the table's D call of TRBD2 was not tested on the DNA. The CDR3 has 12 amino acids, counting both end residues. Germline assignment: CDR1 ENHRY and CDR2 SYGVKD. CDR3 region: CAISDDRLAVAL.

The V gene is TRBV5-1, the J gene TRBJ2-1, with 13 bases fitting TRBD2. Germline-derived CDR1 and CDR2 are SGHRS and YFSETQ. The CDR3 contains 16 residues. Trimming removed 4 bases from V and 8 bases from J; junction bases left unmatched: 9. The chain's CDR3 is CASSAGLAGEAYEQFF. The CDR3 DNA reads as TGCGCCAGCAGCGCCGGACTAGCGGGAGAGGCGTATGAGCAGTTCTTC.

The gene calls are TRBV4-3 and TRBJ2-3, with 7 nucleotides matching TRBD2. Trimming took 4 bases from V and 0 from J; bases not matched to a gene: 4. CDR1 and CDR2 (germline): LGHNA, YSLEER. CDR3 length: 15 amino acids. The CDR3 sequence: CASSLRLASTDTQYF. DNA of the CDR3: TGCGCCAGCAGCCTAAGACTAGCTAGCACAGATACGCAGTATTTT.

The chain couples TRBV9 to TRBJ2-3, with 11 bases fitting TRBD2. V was clipped by 3 bases and J by 1 base; unmatched bases: 1. Germline CDR1 is SGDLS and CDR2 is YYNGEE. This CDR3 is 15 amino acids long. CDR3: CASSELAGGTDTQYF. In DNA form, the CDR3 reads TGTGCCAGCAGCGAACTAGCGGGGGGCACAGATACGCAGTATTTT.

In this sample, this clone turned up a few times. The gene calls are TRBV29-1 and TRBJ2-1, with 8 bases that match TRBD2. Germline trimming cut 5 bases from V and 6 bases from J; bases unmatched to any gene: 6. Germline CDR1 SQVTM, CDR2 ANQGSEA. The CDR3 loop spans 13 amino acids. CDR3 loop: CSVIPGGGNEQFF. CDR3 coding DNA: TGCAGCGTTATCCCGGGAGGGGGCAATGAGCAGTTCTTC.

The chain uses TRBV5-4 and TRBJ2-5, with TRBD2 as a possible D gene (5 bases). Germline CDR1 SGHNT, CDR2 YYREEE (reference sequence). This CDR3 has 15 residues. V lost 0 bases and J lost 5, with 14 bases in between. The chain's CDR3 is CASSLEGRRSETQYF. CDR3 DNA sequence: TGTGCCAGCAGCTTGGAAGGGAGACGAAGCGAGACCCAGTACTTC. Complete variable domain (other parts from reference TRBV5-4 and TRBJ2-5): ETGVTQSPTHLIKTRGQQVTLRCSSQSGHNTVSWYQQALGQGPQFIFQYYREEENGRGNFPPRFSGLQFPNYSSELNVNALELDDSALYLCASSLEGRRSETQYFGPGTRLLVL.

Concerning this clone: The same CDR3 also results from other DNA sequences found in this sample. V gene TRBV29-1 combines with J gene TRBJ2-5; D gene unclear. The CDR3 is made up of 10 amino acids. The germline V and J ends were trimmed by 4 bases and 4 bases, with 4 bases remaining between them. Germline loops: CDR1 SQVTM, CDR2 ANQGSEA. In DNA form, the CDR3 reads TGCAGCGTTGTTGGAGAGACCCAGTACTTC. Translating gives CSVVGETQYF. Supplemented by reference TRBV29-1 and TRBJ2-5, the full variable domain reads SAVISQKPSRDICQRGTSLTIQCQVDSQVTMMFWYRQQPGQSLTLIATANQGSEATYESGFVIDKFPISRPNLTFSTLTVSNMSPEDSSIYLCSVVGETQYFGPGTRLLVL.

This chain uses TRBV5-1 with TRBJ2-7; no firm D call. Trimming took off 3 bases at V and 6 bases at J, with 7 bases between the two ends. The CDR3 contains 11 residues. Germline lookup yields CDR1 SGHRS and CDR2 YFSETQ. The CDR3, as DNA: TGCGCCAGCAGCTCGGCCGTCGAGCAGTACTTC. Translated, it gives CASSSAVEQYF.

The rearrangement links TRBV15 to TRBJ2-3; D possibly corresponds to TRBD2 (5 bases). The CDR3 contains 14 residues. V was trimmed by 5 bases and J by 1 base, leaving 10 bases between them. The V gene's germline CDR1 is LNHNV and CDR2 YYDKDF (reference sequence). The DNA of the CDR3 is TGTGCCACCAGCCCCTATAGCGGCACAGATACGCAGTATTTT. It codes for CATSPYSGTDTQYF. Looking up the rest from reference TRBV15 and TRBJ2-3 gives the full variable domain: DAMVIQNPRYQVTQFGKPVTLSCSQTLNHNVMYWYQQKSSQAPKLLFHYYDKDFNNEADTPDNFQSRRPNTSFCFLDIRSPGLGDTAMYLCATSPYSGTDTQYFGPGTRLTVL.

V and J are TRBV30 and TRBJ2-7, with D perhaps given as TRBD1 or TRBD2 (5 bases each). The CDR3 length is 14 residues. The germline V and J ends were trimmed by 0 bases and 2 bases, with 11 bases remaining between them. Germline assignment: CDR1 GTSNPN and CDR2 SVGIG (reference sequence). The CDR3 nucleotides read TGTGCCTGGAGTGTTCGAGGGGCAACCTACGAGCAGTACTTC. It is translated as CAWSVRGATYEQYF. The whole variable domain, remainder taken from reference TRBV30 and TRBJ2-7, is SQTIHQWPATLVQPVGSPLSLECTVEGTSNPNLYWYRQAAGRGLQLLFYSVGIGQISSEVPQNLSASRPQDRQFILSSKKLLLSDSGFYLCAWSVRGATYEQYFGPGTRLTVT.

The chain employs TRBV5-1 and TRBJ2-2; a possible D gene is TRBD2 (5 bases). There are 13 residues in the CDR3. V dropped 6 bases and J dropped 6 bases, with 12 bases sitting between them. Per germline, CDR1 SGHRS and CDR2 YFSETQ. The CDR3 DNA sequence: TGCGCCAGCAAGGCCGGAGGTTCCGGGGAGCTGTTTTTT. This gives the protein CASKAGGSGELFF.

This clone was counted only a few times. The chain employs TRBV7-2 and TRBJ2-5; no clear D. Trimming cost V 3 bases and J 4 bases, with 9 bases left between them. CDR1 and CDR2 from the germline V gene are SGHTA and FQGNSA. The length of the CDR3 is 13 residues. The CDR3 nucleotides read TGTGCCAGCAGCTTTACTGCGAGAGAGACCCAGTACTTC. This sequence encodes CASSFTARETQYF.

The chain recombines TRBV5-1 with TRBJ2-5, with D tentatively TRBD2 (6 bases). V was clipped by 3 bases and J by 2 bases, with 11 bases between them. This CDR3 has 14 amino acids. Germline V gives CDR1 SGHRS, CDR2 YFSETQ. CDR3 loop: CASSSGLIQETQYF. The CDR3 nucleotides are TGCGCCAGCAGCTCGGGACTTATACAAGAGACCCAGTACTTC.

V usage is TRBV5-1 and J usage is TRBJ1-2, with D unresolved. The CDR3 length is 12 residues. Trimming shortened V by 0 bases and J by 4 bases, and 4 bases separated the two germline ends. CDR1 SGHRS and CDR2 YFSETQ come from the germline V gene. CDR3 DNA sequence: TGCGCCAGCAGCTTGGACACCTATGGCTACACCTTC. It specifies CASSLDTYGYTF. The full variable domain, completed using reference TRBV5-1 and TRBJ1-2, is KAGVTQTPRYLIKTRGQQVTLSCSPISGHRSVSWYQQTPGQGLQFLFEYFSETQRNKGNFPGRFSGRQFSNSRSEMNVSTLELGDSALYLCASSLDTYGYTFGSGTRLTVV.

This clone was observed a few times. V and J are TRBV27 and TRBJ2-6, with 12 bases that match TRBD1. V was clipped by 7 bases and J by 1 base; unmatched bases: 2. Germline loops: CDR1 MNHEY, CDR2 SMNVEV (reference sequence). The CDR3 consists of 16 residues. In DNA, the CDR3 is TGTGCCAGCACGGGACAGGGGGCTTCTGGGGCCAACGTCCTGACTTTC. Its translation is CASTGQGASGANVLTF.

This chain connects TRBV29-1 to TRBJ1-1, with D possibly matching TRBD1 (5 bases). Germline CDR1 SQVTM, CDR2 ANQGSEA. Trimming cost V 3 bases and J 3 bases, with 14 bases left between them. This CDR3 contains 14 residues. This CDR3 is CSVEQGLVDTEAFF. CDR3 DNA sequence: TGCAGCGTTGAGCAGGGCCTGGTCGACACTGAAGCTTTCTTT.

The gene calls are TRBV30 and TRBJ2-5, with TRBD2 matching over 9 bases. Germline values: CDR1 GTSNPN, CDR2 SVGIG (reference sequence). V shed 1 base and J 11 bases; nucleotides not matched to a gene: 5. CDR3 size: 12 residues. CDR3 nucleotides: TGTGCCTGGAGTGAATTAGCGGGAGAGCAGTACTTC. This sequence encodes CAWSELAGEQYF.

CDR3 DNA: TGCGCCAGCAGCTTGGGACTAGCGGCTACTGAGCAGTTCTTC. Protein product: CASSLGLAATEQFF. The V call is TRBV5-1, the J call TRBJ2-1; 9 bases fit TRBD2. Germline lookup yields CDR1 SGHRS and CDR2 YFSETQ. This CDR3 region has 14 residues. The trim removed 0 bases at V and 9 bases at J, leaving 4 bases unmatched.

The genes are TRBV29-1 and TRBJ1-2; D gene unclear. This CDR3 region has 11 residues. Trimming took 3 bases from V and 6 from J, leaving 8 bases between them. CDR1 and CDR2 (germline): SQVTM, ANQGSEA. The CDR3, as DNA: TGCAGCGTTGACGACGGGGATGGCTACACCTTC. Protein product: CSVDDGDGYTF.

The V gene is TRBV5-8, the J gene TRBJ2-7, with TRBD1 matching 7 bases. The J segment lost 2 bases and the V segment lost 0 bases, leaving 2 bases of the junction unmatched. Germline-derived CDR1 and CDR2 are SGHTS and YDEGEE. This CDR3 has 14 amino acids. The CDR3 protein is CASSLEGTAYEQYF. In DNA form, the CDR3 reads TGTGCCAGCAGCTTGGAAGGGACAGCCTACGAGCAGTACTTC. Together with reference TRBV5-8 and TRBJ2-7, the CDR3 gives the full variable domain: EAGVTQSPTHLIKTRGQQATLRCSPISGHTSVYWYQQALGLGLQFLLWYDEGEERNRGNFPPRFSGRQFPNYSSELNVNALELEDSALYLCASSLEGTAYEQYFGPGTRLTVT.

This clone has just a few counts. This chain uses TRBV30 with TRBJ1-5; no definite D call. Deletions cut 0 bases from V and 2 bases from J, with 8 bases between. Per the germline V gene, CDR1 is GTSNPN and CDR2 is SVGIG (reference sequence). The CDR3 runs 14 residues. CDR3: CAWSVRTGNQPQHF. For the CDR3, the DNA is TGTGCCTGGAGTGTAAGGACGGGCAATCAGCCCCAGCATTTT.